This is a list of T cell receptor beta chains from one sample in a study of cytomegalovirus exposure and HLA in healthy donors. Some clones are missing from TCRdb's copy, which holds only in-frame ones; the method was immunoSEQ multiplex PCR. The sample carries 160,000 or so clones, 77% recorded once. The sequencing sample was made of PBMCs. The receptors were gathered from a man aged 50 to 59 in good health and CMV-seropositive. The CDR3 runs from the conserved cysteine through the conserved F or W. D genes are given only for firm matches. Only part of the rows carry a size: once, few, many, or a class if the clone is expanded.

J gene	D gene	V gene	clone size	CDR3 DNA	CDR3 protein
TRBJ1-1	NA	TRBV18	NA	TGTGCCAGCTCACCAGCAGAAATGAACACTGAAGCTTTCTTT	CASSPAEMNTEAFF
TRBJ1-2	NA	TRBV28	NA	TGTGCCAGCAGTTTAGAGCGGTATGGCTACACCTTC	CASSLERYGYTF
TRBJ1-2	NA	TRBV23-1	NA	TGCGCCAGCCCCCTGATCCGTGGGCTGATACGACGCTATGTAGGCTACACCTTC	CASPLIRGLIRRYVGYTF
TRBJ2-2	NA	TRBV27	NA	TGTGCCAGCAGGGCAGGGGCGTCGGACACCGGGGAGCTGTTTTTT	CASRAGASDTGELFF
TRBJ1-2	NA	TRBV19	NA	TGTGCCAGTAGTCATGGTGGGGGACTCTATGGCTACACCTTC	CASSHGGGLYGYTF
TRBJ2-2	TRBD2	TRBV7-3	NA	TGCGCCAGCAGCTTAAGCGGGGGAGCGAACACCGGGGAGCTGTTTTTT	CASSLSGGANTGELFF
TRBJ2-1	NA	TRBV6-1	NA	TGTGCCAGCATTCCCCAGGGAACTAGCCACAATGAGCAGTTCTTC	CASIPQGTSHNEQFF
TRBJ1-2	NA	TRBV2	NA	TGTGCCAGCAGTGAGGCCTTCGACATCTATGGCTACACCTTC	CASSEAFDIYGYTF
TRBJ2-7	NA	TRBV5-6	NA	TGTGCCAGCAGCTTGGCTTCGTCCTCCTACGAGCAGTACTTC	CASSLASSSYEQYF
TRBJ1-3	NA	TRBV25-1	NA	TGTGCCAGCAGCTCCGCGCCGGGAAACACCATATATTTT	CASSSAPGNTIYF
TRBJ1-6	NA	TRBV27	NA	TGTGCCAGCAGTTTAGGTGCGGGCGTCGGGTCACCCCTCCACTTT	CASSLGAGVGSPLHF
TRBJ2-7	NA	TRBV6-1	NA	TGTGCCAGCAGTGAAGGCAGCTACGAGCAGTACTTC	CASSEGSYEQYF
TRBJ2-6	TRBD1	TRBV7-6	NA	TGTGCCAGCAGCTTCGGGACAGGGCCTCCCTCTGGGGCCAACGTCCTGACTTTC	CASSFGTGPPSGANVLTF
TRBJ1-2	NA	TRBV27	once	TGTGCCAGCAGTGCAGGGTTCGCGCACTATGGCTACACCTTC	CASSAGFAHYGYTF
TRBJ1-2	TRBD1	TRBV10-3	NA	TGTGCCATAACAGGGGGCGAAATAAACTATGGCTACACCTTC	CAITGGEINYGYTF
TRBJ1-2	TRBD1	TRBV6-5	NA	TGTGCCAGCAGTTACTACAGGGGCGGTAACTATGGCTACACCTTC	CASSYYRGGNYGYTF
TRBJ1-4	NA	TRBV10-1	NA	TGCGCCAGCAGTCCCATCGGACGGGGATTTAATGAAAAACTGTTTTTT	CASSPIGRGFNEKLFF